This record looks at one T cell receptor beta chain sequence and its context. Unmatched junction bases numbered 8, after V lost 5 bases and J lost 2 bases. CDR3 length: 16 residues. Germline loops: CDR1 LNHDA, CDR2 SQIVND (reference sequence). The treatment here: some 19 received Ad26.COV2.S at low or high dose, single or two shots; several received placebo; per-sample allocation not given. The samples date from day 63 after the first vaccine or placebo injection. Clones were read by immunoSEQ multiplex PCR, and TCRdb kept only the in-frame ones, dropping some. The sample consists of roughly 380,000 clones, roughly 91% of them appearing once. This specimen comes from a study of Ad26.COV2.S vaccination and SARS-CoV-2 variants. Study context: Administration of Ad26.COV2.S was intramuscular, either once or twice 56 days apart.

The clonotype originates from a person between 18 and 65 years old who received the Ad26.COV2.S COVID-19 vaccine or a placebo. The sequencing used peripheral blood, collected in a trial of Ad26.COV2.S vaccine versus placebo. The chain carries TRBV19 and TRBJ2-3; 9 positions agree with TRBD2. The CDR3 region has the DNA TGTGCCAGTAGTGGGACTAGCCTCCTTACCACAGATACGCAGTATTTT. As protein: CASSGTSLLTTDTQYF.